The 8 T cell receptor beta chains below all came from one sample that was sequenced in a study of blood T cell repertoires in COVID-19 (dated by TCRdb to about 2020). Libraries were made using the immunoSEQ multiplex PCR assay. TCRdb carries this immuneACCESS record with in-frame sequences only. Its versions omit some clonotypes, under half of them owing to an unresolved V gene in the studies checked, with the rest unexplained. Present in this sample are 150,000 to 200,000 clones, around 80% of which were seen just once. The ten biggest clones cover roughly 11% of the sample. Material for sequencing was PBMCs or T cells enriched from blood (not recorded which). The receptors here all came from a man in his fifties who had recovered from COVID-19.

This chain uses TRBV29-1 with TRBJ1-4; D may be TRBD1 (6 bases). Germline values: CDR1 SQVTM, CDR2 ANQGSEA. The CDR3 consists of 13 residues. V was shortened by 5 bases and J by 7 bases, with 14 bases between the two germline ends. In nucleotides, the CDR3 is TGCAGCGTTTGTCGGGGGGCAGGTGAAAAACTGTTTTTT. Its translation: CSVCRGAGEKLFF. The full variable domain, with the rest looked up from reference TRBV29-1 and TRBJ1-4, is SAVISQKPSRDICQRGTSLTIQCQVDSQVTMMFWYRQQPGQSLTLIATANQGSEATYESGFVIDKFPISRPNLTFSTLTVSNMSPEDSSIYLCSVCRGAGEKLFFGSGTQLSVL.

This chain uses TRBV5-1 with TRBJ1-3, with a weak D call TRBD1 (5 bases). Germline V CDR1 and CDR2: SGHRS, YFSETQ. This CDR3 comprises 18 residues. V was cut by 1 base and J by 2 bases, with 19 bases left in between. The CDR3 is CASSLTGGEGATGNTIYF. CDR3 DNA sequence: TGCGCCAGCAGCTTGACAGGAGGGGAGGGTGCGACTGGAAACACCATATATTTT.

DNA of the CDR3: TGTGCCATCAGTGAAGGGGCCTCTAATCAGCCCCAGCATTTT. Translating it yields CAISEGASNQPQHF. The J gene is TRBJ1-5, the V gene TRBV10-3; tentatively, D is TRBD1 (5 bases). V was pared by 3 bases and J by 4 bases, with 10 bases between. This CDR3 comprises 14 residues. CDR1 and CDR2 from the germline V gene are ENHRY and SYGVKD.

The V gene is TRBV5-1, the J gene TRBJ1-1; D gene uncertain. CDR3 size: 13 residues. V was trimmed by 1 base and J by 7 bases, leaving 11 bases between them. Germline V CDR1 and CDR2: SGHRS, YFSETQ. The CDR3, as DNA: TGCGCCAGCAGCTTGTCCTTCGGAGGTGAAGCTTTCTTT. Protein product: CASSLSFGGEAFF.

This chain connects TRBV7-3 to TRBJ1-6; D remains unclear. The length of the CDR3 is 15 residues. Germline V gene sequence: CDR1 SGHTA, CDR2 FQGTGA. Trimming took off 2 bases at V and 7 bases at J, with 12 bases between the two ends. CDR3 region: CASSLGGQGNSPLHF. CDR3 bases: TGTGCCAGCAGCTTAGGTGGGCAAGGAAATTCACCCCTCCACTTT. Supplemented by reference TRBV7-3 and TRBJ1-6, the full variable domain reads GAGVSQTPSNKVTEKGKYVELRCDPISGHTALYWYRQSLGQGPEFLIYFQGTGAADDSGLPNDRFFAVRPEGSVSTLKIQRTERGDSAVYLCASSLGGQGNSPLHFGNGTRLTVT.

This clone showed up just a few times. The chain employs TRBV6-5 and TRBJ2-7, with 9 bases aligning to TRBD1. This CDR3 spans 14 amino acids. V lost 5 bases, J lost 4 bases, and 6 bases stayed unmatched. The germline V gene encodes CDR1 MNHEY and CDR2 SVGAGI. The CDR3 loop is CASSPGQGSYEQYF. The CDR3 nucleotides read TGTGCCAGCAGTCCTGGACAGGGGTCTTACGAGCAGTACTTC.

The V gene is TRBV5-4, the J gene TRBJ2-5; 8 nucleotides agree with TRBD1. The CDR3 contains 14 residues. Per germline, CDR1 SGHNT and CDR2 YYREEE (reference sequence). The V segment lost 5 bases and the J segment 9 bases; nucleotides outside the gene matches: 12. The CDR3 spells CASRSGTGDSAQYF. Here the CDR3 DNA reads TGTGCCAGCAGGTCCGGGACAGGAGACTCGGCCCAGTACTTC.

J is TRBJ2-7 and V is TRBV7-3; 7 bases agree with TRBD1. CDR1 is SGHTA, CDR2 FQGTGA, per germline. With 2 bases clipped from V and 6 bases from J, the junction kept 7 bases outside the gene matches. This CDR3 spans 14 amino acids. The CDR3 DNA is TGTGCCAGCAGCTTAGTCGCCGGGACAGCCGAGCAGTACTTC. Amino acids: CASSLVAGTAEQYF.